Detailed here is one TCR beta chain. CDR1 is SQVTM, CDR2 ANQGSEA, per germline. Trimming removed 6 bases from V and 6 bases from J, with 14 bases in between. The CDR3 spans 13 residues. TCRdb keeps only in-frame clones here, not all; method: immunoSEQ multiplex PCR. The sample lists about 350,000 clones; roughly 90% were seen once. This specimen comes from a study of blood T cell repertoires in COVID-19. At the level of the study: In each case, the material was cDNA or gDNA derived from T cells, B-cell-depleted T cells, or PBMCs.

Assignments of participants to cohorts depended upon their own reported clinical history. The origin of this receptor is a woman aged 30 to 39 who had recovered from COVID-19. Material for sequencing was PBMCs or T cells enriched from blood (not recorded which). This chain uses TRBV29-1 with TRBJ2-2, with a possible D match to TRBD2 (5 bases). CDR3 residues: CSVGGGLSGELFF. The CDR3 region has the DNA TGCAGCGTCGGAGGAGGATTGTCCGGGGAGCTGTTTTTT.